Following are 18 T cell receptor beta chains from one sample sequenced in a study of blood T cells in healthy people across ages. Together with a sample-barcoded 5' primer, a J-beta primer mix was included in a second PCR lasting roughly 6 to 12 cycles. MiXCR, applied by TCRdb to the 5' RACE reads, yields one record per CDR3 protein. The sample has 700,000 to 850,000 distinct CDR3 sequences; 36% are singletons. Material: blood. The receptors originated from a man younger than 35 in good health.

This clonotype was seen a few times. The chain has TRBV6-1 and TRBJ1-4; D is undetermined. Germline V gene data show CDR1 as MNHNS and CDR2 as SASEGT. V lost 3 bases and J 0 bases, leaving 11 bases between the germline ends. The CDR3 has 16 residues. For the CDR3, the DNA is TGTGCCAGCAGTGACGACCTGGAGGCAACTAATGAAAAACTGTTTTTT. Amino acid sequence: CASSDDLEATNEKLFF.

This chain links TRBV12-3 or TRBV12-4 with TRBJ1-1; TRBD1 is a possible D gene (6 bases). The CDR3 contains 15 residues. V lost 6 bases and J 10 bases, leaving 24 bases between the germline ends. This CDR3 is CASRRTGGGEGRAFF. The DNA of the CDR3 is TGTGCCAGCAGACGCACTGGGGGCGGGGAGGGTCGAGCTTTCTTT.

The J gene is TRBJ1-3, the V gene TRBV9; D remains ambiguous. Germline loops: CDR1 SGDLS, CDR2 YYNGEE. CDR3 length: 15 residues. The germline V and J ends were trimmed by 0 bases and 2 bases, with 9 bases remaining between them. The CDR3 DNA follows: TGTGCCAGCAGCGTAGCTGGGCAGGCTGGAAACACCATATATTTT. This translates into CASSVAGQAGNTIYF. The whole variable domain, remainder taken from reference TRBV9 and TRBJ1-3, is DSGVTQTPKHLITATGQRVTLRCSPRSGDLSVYWYQQSLDQGLQFLIQYYNGEERAKGNILERFSAQQFPDLHSELNLSSLELGDSALYFCASSVAGQAGNTIYFGEGSWLTVV.

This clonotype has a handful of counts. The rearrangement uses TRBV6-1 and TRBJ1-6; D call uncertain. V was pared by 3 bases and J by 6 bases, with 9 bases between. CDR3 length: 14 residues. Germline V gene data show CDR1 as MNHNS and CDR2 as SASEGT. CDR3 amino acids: CASSDPGGNSPLHF. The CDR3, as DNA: TGTGCCAGCAGTGATCCGGGAGGTAATTCACCCCTCCACTTT.

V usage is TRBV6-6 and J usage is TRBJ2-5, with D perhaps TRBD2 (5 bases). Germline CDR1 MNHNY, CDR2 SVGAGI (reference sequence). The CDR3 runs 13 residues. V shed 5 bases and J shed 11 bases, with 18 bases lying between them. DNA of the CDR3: TGTGCCAGCAGTGACGAGCGGTTTATGGAGCAGTACTTC. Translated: CASSDERFMEQYF.

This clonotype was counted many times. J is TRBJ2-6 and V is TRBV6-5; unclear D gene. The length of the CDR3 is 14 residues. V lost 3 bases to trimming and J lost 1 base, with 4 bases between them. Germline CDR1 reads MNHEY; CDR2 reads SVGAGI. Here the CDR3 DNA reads TGTGCCAGCAGTTATTATTCTGGGGCCAACGTCCTGACTTTC. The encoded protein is CASSYYSGANVLTF.

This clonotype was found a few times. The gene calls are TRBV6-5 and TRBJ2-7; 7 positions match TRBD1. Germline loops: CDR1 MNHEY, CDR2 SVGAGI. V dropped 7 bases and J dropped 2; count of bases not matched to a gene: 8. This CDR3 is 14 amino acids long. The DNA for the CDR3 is TGTGCCAGCAAAAAGACAGGGACAACCTACGAGCAGTACTTC. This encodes CASKKTGTTYEQYF.

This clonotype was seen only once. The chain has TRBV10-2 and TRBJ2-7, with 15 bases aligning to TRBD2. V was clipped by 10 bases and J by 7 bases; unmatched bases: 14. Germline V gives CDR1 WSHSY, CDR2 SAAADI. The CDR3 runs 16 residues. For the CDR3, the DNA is TGCGCCACCGAGTACGCCGGGACTAGCGGGGGGAATGAGCAGTACTTC. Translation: CATEYAGTSGGNEQYF.

The CDR3 protein is CASSIRGEQYF. Written as DNA, the CDR3 is TGTGCCAGCAGTATCAGGGGTGAGCAGTACTTC. The V and J genes are TRBV27 and TRBJ2-7; tentative D call: TRBD1 (6 bases). The length of the CDR3 is 11 residues. Between the trimmed V and J ends, which lost 5 bases and 7 bases, there was a span of 9 bases. CDR1 and CDR2 from the germline V gene are MNHEY and SMNVEV (reference sequence).

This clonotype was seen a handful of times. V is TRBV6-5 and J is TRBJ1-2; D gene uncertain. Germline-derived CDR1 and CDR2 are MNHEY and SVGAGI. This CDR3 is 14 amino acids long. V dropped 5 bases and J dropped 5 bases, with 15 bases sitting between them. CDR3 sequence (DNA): TGTGCCAGCAGTATCCGAAAAACGCTTTATGGCTACACCTTC. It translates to CASSIRKTLYGYTF.

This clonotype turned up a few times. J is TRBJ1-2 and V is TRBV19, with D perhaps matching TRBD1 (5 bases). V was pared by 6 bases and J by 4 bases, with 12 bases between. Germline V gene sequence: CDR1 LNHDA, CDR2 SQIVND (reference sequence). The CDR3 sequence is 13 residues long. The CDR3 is CASRQTAPYGYTF. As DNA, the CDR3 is TGTGCCAGTAGGCAGACAGCGCCCTATGGCTACACCTTC. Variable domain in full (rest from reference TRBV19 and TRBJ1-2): DGGITQSPKYLFRKEGQNVTLSCEQNLNHDAMYWYRQDPGQGLRLIYYSQIVNDFQKGDIAEGYSVSREKKESFPLTVTSAQKNPTAFYLCASRQTAPYGYTFGSGTRLTVV.

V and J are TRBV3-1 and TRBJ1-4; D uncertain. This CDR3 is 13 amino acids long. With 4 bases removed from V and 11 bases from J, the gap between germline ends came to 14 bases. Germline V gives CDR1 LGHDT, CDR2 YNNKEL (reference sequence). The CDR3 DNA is TGTGCCAGCAGCCGATCCCCACCTGGCAAACTGTTTTTT. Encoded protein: CASSRSPPGKLFF.

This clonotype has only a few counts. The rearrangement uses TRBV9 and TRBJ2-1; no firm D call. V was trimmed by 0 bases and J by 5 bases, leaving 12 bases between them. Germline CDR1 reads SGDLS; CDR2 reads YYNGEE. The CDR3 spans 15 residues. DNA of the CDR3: TGTGCCAGCAGCGTAGCTGATCACCAAAACAATGAGCAGTTCTTC. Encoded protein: CASSVADHQNNEQFF.

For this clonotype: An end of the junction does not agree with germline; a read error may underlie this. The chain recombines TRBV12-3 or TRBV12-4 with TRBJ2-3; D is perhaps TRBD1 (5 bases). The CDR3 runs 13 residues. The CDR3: CASSSQGPDMQYF. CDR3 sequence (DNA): TGTGCCAGCAGTTCCCAGGGCCCAGATATGCAGTATTTT.

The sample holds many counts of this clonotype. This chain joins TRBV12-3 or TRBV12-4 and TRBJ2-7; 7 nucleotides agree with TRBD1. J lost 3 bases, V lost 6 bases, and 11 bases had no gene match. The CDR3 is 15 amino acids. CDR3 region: CASRAPGQSDYEQYF. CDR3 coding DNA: TGTGCCAGCAGGGCTCCGGGACAGAGTGACTACGAGCAGTACTTC.

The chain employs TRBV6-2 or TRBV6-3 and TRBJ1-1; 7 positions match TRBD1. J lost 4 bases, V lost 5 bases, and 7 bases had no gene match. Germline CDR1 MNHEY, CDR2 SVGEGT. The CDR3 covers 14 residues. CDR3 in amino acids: CASSPDRVATEAFF. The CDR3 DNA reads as TGTGCCAGCAGTCCCGACAGGGTGGCCACTGAAGCTTTCTTT.

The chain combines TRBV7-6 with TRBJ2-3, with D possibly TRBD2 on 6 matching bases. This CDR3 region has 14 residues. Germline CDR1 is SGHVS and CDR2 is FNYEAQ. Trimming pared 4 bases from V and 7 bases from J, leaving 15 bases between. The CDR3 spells CASSSVGSTNTQYF. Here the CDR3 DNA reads TGTGCCAGCAGCTCGGTCGGGAGTACAAATACGCAGTATTTT. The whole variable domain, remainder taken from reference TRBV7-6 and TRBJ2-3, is GAGVSQSPRYKVTKRGQDVALRCDPISGHVSLYWYRQALGQGPEFLTYFNYEAQQDKSGLPNDRFSAERPEGSISTLTIQRTEQRDSAMYRCASSSVGSTNTQYFGPGTRLTVL.

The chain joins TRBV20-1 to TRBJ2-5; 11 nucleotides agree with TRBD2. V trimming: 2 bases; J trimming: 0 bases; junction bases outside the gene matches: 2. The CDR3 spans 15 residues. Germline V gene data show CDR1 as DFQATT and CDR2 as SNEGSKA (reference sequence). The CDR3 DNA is TGCAGTGCTAGAAGACTAGCGGGGAACCAAGAGACCCAGTACTTC. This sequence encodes CSARRLAGNQETQYF.